This T cell receptor (beta chain) was captured in a study of T cell responses to AZD1222 COVID-19 vaccine. This CDR3 has 14 residues. Germline V gene lookup returns CDR1 ENHRY and CDR2 SYGVKD. V shed 4 bases, J shed 6 bases, and the junction held 6 bases outside the gene matches. Study results and limitations: The study identified only 6 or 7 AZD1222 recipients as seropositive at baseline. Two doses of AZD1222 preceded a rise in Spike-specific TCR breadth and depth. In the spike-specific TCR repertoire, nearly half reportedly target unmutated variant regions.

Profiling relied on immunoSEQ multiplex PCR, and the TCRdb table lists in-frame clones only, not all of them. The repertoire holds roughly 66,000 clones, with roughly four fifths as singletons. For this clone: Its antigen is unidentified.

The sequence was obtained from an adult in good health. The chain links TRBV10-3 to TRBJ2-7; 10 bases fit TRBD1. Sample: peripheral blood, taken on day 0 of AZD1222 vaccination. CDR3 loop: CAISGGTGDGEQYF. The CDR3 DNA reads as TGTGCCATCAGTGGTGGGACAGGGGACGGCGAGCAGTACTTC.